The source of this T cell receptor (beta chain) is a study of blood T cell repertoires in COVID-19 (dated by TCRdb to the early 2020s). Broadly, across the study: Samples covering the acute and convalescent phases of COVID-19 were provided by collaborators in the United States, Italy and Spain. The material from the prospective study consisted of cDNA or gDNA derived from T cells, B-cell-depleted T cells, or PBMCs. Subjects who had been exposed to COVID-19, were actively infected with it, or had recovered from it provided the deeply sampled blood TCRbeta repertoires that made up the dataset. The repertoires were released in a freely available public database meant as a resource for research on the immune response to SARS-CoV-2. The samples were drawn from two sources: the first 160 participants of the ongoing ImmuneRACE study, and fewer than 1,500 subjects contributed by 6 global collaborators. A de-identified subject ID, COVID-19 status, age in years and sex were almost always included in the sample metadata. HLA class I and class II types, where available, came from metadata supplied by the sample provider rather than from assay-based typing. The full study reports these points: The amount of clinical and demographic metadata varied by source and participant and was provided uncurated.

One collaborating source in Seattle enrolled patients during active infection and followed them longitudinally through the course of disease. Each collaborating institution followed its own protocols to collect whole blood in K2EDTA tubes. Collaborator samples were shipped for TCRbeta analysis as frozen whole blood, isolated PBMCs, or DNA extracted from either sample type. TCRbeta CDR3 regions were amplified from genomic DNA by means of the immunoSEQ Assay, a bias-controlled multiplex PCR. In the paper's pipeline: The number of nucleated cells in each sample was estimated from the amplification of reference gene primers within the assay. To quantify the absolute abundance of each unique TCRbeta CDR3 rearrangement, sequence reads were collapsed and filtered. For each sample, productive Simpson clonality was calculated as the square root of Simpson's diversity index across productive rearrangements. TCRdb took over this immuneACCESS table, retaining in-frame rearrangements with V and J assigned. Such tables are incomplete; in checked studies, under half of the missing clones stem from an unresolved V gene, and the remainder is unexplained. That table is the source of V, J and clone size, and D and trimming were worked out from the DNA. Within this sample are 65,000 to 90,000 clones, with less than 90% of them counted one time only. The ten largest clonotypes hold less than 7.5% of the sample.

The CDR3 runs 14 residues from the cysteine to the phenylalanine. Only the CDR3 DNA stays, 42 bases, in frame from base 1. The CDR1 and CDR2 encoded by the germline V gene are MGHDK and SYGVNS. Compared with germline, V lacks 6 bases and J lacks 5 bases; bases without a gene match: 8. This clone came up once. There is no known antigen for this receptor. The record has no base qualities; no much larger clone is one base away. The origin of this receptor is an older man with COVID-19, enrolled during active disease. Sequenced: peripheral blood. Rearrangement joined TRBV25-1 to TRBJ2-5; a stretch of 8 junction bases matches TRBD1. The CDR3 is CASRKSGGWETQYF. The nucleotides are TGTGCCAGCAGAAAATCAGGGGGCTGGGAGACCCAGTACTTC.